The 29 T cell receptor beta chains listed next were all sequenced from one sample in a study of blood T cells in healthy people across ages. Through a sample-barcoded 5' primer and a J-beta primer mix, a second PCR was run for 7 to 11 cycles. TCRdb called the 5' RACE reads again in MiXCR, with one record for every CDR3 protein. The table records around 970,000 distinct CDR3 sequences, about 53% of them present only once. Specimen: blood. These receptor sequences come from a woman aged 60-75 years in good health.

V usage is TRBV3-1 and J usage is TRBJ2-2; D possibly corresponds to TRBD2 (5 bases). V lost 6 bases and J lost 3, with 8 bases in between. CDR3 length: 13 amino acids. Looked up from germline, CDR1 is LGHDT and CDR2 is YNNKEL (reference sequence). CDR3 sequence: CASRDFYTGELFF. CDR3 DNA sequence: TGTGCCAGCAGGGACTTCTACACCGGGGAGCTGTTTTTT.

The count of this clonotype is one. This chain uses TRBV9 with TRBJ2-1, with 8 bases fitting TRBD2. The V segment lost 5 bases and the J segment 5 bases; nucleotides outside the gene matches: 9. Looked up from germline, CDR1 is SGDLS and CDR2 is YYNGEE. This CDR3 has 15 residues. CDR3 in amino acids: CASSSRTSSDNEQFF. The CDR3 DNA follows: TGTGCCAGCAGTTCTCGGACTAGCAGCGACAATGAGCAGTTCTTC. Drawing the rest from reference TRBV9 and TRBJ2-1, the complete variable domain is DSGVTQTPKHLITATGQRVTLRCSPRSGDLSVYWYQQSLDQGLQFLIQYYNGEERAKGNILERFSAQQFPDLHSELNLSSLELGDSALYFCASSSRTSSDNEQFFGPGTRLTVL.

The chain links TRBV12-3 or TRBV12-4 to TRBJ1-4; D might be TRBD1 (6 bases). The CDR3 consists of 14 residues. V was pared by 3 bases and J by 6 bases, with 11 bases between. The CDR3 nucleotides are TGTGCCAGCAGTTTGGGGGGCTTCGATGAAAAACTGTTTTTT. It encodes CASSLGGFDEKLFF.

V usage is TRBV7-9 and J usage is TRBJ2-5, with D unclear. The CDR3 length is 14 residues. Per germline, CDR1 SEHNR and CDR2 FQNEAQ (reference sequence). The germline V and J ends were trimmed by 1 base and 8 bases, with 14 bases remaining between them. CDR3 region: CASSLVAAGPTQYF. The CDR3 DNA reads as TGTGCCAGCAGCTTAGTAGCTGCCGGACCCACCCAGTACTTC.

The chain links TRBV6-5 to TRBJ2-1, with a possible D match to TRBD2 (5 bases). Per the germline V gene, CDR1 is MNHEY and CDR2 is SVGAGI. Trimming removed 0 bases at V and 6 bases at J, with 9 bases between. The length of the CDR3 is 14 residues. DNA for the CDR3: TGTGCCAGCAGTTACTCCAGCGGAATCAATGAGCAGTTCTTC. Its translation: CASSYSSGINEQFF.

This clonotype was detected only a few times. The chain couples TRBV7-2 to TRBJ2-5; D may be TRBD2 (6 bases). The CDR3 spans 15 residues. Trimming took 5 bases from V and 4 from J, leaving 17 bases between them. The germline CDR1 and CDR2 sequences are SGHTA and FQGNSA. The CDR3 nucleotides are TGTGCCAGCAGCCGTACCACGGAGGGAAGAGAGACCCAGTACTTC. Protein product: CASSRTTEGRETQYF.

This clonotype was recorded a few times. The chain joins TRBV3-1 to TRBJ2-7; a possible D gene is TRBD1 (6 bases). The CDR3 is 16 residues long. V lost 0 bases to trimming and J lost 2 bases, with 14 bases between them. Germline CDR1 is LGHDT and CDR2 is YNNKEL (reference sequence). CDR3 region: CASSQDPRTVAYEQYF. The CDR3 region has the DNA TGTGCCAGCAGCCAAGATCCAAGGACAGTAGCCTACGAGCAGTACTTC.

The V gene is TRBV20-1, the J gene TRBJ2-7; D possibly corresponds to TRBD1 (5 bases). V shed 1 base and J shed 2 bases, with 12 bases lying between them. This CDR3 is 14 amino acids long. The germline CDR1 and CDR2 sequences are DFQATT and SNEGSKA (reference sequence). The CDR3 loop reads CSARGRTSTYEQYF. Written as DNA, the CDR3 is TGCAGTGCTAGAGGCCGGACATCGACCTACGAGCAGTACTTC.

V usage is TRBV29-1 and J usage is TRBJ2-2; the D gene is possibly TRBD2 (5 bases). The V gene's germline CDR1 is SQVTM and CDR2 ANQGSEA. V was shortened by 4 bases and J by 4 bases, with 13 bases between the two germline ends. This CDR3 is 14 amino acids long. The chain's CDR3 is CSVGRIASTGELFF. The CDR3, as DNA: TGCAGCGTTGGTCGTATAGCGTCCACCGGGGAGCTGTTTTTT.

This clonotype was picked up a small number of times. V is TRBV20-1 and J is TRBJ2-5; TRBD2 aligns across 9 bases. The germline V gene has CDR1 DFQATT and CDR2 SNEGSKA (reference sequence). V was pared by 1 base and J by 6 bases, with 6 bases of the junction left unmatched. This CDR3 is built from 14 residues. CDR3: CSARGGASGKTQYF. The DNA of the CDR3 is TGCAGTGCTAGAGGGGGTGCTAGCGGGAAGACCCAGTACTTC.

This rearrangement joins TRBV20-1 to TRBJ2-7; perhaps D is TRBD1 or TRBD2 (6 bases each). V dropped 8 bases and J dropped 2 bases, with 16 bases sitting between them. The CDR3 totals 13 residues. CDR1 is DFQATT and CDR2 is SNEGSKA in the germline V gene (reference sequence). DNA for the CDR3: TGCAGTCCCTCCCGGAGGGGGGCCTACGAGCAGTACTTC. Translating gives CSPSRRGAYEQYF.

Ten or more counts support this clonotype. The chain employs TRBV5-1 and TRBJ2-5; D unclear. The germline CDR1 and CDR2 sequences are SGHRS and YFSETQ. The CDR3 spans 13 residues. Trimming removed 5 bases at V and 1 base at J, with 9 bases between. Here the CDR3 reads CASRGSVQETQYF. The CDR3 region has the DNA TGCGCCAGCAGAGGTTCGGTCCAAGAGACCCAGTACTTC. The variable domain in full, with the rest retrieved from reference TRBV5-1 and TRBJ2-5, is KAGVTQTPRYLIKTRGQQVTLSCSPISGHRSVSWYQQTPGQGLQFLFEYFSETQRNKGNFPGRFSGRQFSNSRSEMNVSTLELGDSALYLCASRGSVQETQYFGPGTRLLVL.

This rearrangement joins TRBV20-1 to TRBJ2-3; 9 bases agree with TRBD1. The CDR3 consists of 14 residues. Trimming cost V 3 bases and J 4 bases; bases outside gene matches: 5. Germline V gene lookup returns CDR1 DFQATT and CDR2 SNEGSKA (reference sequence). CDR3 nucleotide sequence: TGCAGTGCTAGTTGGGACAGGGACGCAGATACGCAGTATTTT. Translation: CSASWDRDADTQYF.

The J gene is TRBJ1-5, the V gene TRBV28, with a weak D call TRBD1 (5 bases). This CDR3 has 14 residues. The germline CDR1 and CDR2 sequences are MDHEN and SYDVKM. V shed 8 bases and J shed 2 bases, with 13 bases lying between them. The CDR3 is CASAGWGGNQPQHF. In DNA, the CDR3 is TGTGCCAGCGCGGGATGGGGGGGCAATCAGCCCCAGCATTTT.

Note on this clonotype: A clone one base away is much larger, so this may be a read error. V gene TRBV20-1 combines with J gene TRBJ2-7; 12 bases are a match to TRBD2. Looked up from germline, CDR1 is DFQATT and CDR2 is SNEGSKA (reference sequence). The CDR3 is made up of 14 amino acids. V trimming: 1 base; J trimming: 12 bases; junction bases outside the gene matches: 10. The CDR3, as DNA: TGCAGTGCTAGAGGACTAGCGGGAGTAGAGACCCCGTACTTC. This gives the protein CSARGLAGVETPYF.

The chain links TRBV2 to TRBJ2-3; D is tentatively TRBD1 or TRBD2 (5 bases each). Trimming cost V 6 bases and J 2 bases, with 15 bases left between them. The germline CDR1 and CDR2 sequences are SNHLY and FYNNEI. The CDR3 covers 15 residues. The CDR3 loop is CASRNRDRFTDTQYF. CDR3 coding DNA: TGTGCCAGCAGGAACCGGGACCGATTCACAGATACGCAGTATTTT.

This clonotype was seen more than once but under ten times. In nucleotides, the CDR3 is TGTGCCAGCAGGGGGCTGGATCAGCCCCAGCATTTT. Its translation is CASRGLDQPQHF. The J gene is TRBJ1-5, the V gene TRBV27; tentatively, D is TRBD1 (5 bases). The CDR3 consists of 12 residues. V was trimmed by 6 bases and J by 5 bases, leaving 8 bases between them. Germline loops: CDR1 MNHEY, CDR2 SMNVEV (reference sequence).

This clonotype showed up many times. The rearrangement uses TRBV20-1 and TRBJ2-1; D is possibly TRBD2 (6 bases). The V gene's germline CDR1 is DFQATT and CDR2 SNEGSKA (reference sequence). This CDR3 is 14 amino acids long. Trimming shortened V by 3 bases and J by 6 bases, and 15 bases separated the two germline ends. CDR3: CSARESSGGNEQFF. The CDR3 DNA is TGCAGTGCTAGGGAGTCATCCGGGGGCAATGAGCAGTTCTTC.

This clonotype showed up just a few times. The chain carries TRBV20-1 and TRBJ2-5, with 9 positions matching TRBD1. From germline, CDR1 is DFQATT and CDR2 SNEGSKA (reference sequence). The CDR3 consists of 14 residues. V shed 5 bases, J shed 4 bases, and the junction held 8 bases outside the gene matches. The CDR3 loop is CSAPRDRVGETQYF. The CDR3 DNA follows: TGCAGTGCTCCCCGGGACAGGGTAGGAGAGACCCAGTACTTC.

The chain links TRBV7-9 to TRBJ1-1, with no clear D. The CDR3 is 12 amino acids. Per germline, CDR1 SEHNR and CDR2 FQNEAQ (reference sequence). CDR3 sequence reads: CVGSLMDTEAFF. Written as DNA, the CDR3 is TGTGTCGGCAGCTTAATGGACACTGAAGCTTTCTTT.

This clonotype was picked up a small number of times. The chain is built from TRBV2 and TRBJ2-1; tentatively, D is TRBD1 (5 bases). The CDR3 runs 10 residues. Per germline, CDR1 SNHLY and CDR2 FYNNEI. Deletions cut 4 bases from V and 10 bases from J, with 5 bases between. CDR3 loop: CASSGGEQFF. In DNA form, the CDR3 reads TGTGCCAGCAGTGGGGGCGAGCAGTTCTTC. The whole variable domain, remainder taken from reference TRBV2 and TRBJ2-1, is EPEVTQTPSHQVTQMGQEVILRCVPISNHLYFYWYRQILGQKVEFLVSFYNNEISEKSEIFDDQFSVERPDGSNFTLKIRSTKLEDSAMYFCASSGGEQFFGPGTRLTVL.

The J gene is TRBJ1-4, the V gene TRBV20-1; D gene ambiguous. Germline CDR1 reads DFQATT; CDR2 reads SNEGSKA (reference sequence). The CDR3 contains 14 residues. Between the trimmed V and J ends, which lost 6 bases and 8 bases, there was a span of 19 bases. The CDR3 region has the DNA TGCAGTGCGCGAGAGAACGAATACTCGGAAAAACTGTTTTTT. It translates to CSARENEYSEKLFF.

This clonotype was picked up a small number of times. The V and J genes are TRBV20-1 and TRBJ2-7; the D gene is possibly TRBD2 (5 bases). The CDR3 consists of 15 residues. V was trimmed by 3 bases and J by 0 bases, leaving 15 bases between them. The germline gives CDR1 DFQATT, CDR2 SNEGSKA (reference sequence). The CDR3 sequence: CSASQQERPSYEQYF. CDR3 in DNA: TGCAGTGCTAGTCAGCAAGAGCGGCCCTCCTACGAGCAGTACTTC.

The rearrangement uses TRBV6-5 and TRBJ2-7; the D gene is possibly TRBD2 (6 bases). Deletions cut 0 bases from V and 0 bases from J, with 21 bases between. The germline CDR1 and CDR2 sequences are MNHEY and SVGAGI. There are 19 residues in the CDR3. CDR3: CASSYSRDRRPFSSYEQYF. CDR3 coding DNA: TGTGCCAGCAGTTACTCGCGGGATAGAAGGCCATTCAGCTCCTACGAGCAGTACTTC.

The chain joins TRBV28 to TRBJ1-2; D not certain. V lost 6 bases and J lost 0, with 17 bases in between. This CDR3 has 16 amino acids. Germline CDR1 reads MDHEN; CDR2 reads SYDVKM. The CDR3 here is CASRTPIGLANYGYTF. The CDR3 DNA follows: TGTGCCAGCAGAACTCCCATCGGGTTAGCTAACTATGGCTACACCTTC.

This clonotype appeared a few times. In DNA form, the CDR3 reads TGCGCCAGCAGCCAGCACAGGCGTAGCTCGGAACACACCGGGGAGCTGTTTTTT. It yields the protein CASSQHRRSSEHTGELFF. The chain employs TRBV4-1 and TRBJ2-2, with a tentative D call TRBD1 (5 bases). Trimming shortened V by 3 bases and J by 3 bases, and 20 bases separated the two germline ends. The CDR3 totals 18 residues. Germline V gene data show CDR1 as MGHRA and CDR2 as YSYEKL.

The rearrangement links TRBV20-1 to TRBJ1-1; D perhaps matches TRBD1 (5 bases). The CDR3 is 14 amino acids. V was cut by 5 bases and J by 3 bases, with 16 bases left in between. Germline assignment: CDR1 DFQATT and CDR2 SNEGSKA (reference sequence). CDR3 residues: CSAGSGTGDTEAFF. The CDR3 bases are TGCAGTGCTGGATCCGGGACGGGGGACACTGAAGCTTTCTTT.

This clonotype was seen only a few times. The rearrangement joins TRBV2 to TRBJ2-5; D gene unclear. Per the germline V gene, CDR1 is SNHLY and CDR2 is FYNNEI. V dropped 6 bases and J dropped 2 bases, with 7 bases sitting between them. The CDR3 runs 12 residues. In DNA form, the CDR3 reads TGTGCCAGCAGAATCCAACAAGAGACCCAGTACTTC. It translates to CASRIQQETQYF.

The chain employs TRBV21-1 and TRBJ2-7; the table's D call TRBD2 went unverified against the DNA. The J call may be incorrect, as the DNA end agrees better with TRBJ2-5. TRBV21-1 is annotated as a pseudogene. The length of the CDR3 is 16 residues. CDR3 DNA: TGTGCCAGCAGCGATAGACTAGCGGGTTCTCAAGAGACCCAGTACTTC. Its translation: CASSDRLAGSQETQYF.